This T cell receptor (beta chain) appears in the sequencing data of a study of cytomegalovirus exposure and HLA in healthy donors. Study conclusions and caveats: Analyses of presence/absence relied on an assumption of roughly uniform sequencing depth across donors. HLA restriction was apparent for most CMV-associated TCR beta chains in a later analysis.

In regard to this clone: Its antigen remains unknown.

The PCR made use of 60 Vbeta and 13 Jbeta primers. Some clones are missing from TCRdb's copy, which holds only in-frame ones; the method was immunoSEQ multiplex PCR. The sample carries about 110,000 clones, roughly 73% recorded once. The sample comprised PBMCs. This sequence was found in a woman aged 25 to 39 in good health and CMV-seronegative.

The CDR3 bases are TGTGCCAGCAGCGGGGGACAGGGCACAGATACGCAGTATTTT. Translation gives CASSGGQGTDTQYF. The V gene is TRBV9, the J gene TRBJ2-3, with 8 bases that match TRBD1. V shed 3 bases and J 1 base; nucleotides not matched to a gene: 1. Germline loops: CDR1 SGDLS, CDR2 YYNGEE. The CDR3 has 14 amino acids. The whole variable domain, filled in from reference TRBV9 and TRBJ2-3, reads DSGVTQTPKHLITATGQRVTLRCSPRSGDLSVYWYQQSLDQGLQFLIQYYNGEERAKGNILERFSAQQFPDLHSELNLSSLELGDSALYFCASSGGQGTDTQYFGPGTRLTVL.